Listed below are T cell receptor beta chains from one sample, sequenced in a study of PD-L1 blockade in urothelial cancer. Produced via immunoSEQ multiplex PCR; TCRdb's table is partial and in-frame only. The table has 83,000 or so clones, approximately 87% seen once; the top ten hold under 8.5%. Sample: PBMCs, taken around atezolizumab (anti-PD-L1) treatment. All receptors derive from a man between 65 and 79 years old with urothelial cancer. Both conserved end residues are part of each CDR3. D genes are given only for firm matches. The listing skips clone size in some rows; elsewhere it reads once, few, many or a size class.

d_call j_call v_call clone_size cdr3_aa cdr3_nt
TRBD1 TRBJ1-1 TRBV19 - CASSFTGTGGKNTEAFF TGTGCCAGTAGTTTTACCGGGACAGGGGGCAAAAACACTGAAGCTTTCTTT
- TRBJ1-1 TRBV5-4 - CASSQGRADTEAFF TGTGCCAGCAGCCAAGGCAGGGCTGACACTGAAGCTTTCTTT
TRBD2 TRBJ2-2 TRBV6-5 - CASSSTSGASTGELFF TGTGCCAGCAGTTCGACTAGCGGGGCCTCTACCGGGGAGCTGTTTTTT
- TRBJ1-1 TRBV5-1 - CASSLVGGGNTEAFF TGCGCCAGCAGCTTGGTAGGGGGGGGGAACACTGAAGCTTTCTTT
- TRBJ1-2 TRBV5-1 once CASSLEEAYGYTF TGCGCCAGCAGCTTGGAGGAGGCCTATGGCTACACCTTC
TRBD2 TRBJ2-7 TRBV7-9 - CASSARLADSYEQYF TGTGCCAGCAGCGCTCGACTAGCGGATTCCTACGAGCAGTACTTC
- TRBJ2-3 TRBV9 - CASSVENPASDTDTQYF TGTGCCAGCAGCGTAGAGAACCCGGCTAGCGACACAGATACGCAGTATTTT
TRBD1 TRBJ1-4 TRBV5-4 - CASSQMTGGGEKLFF TGTGCCAGCAGCCAGATGACAGGGGGCGGTGAAAAACTGTTTTTT
TRBD2 TRBJ2-1 TRBV10-2 few CATYGLAAYNEQFF TGCGCCACCTACGGACTAGCGGCATACAATGAGCAGTTCTTC
- TRBJ2-2 TRBV10-2 - CASSLGTSNTGELFF TGCGCCAGCTCCTTAGGGACATCGAACACCGGGGAGCTGTTTTTT
- TRBJ1-1 TRBV10-3 - CAISNGDSTTNTEAFF TGTGCCATCAGCAATGGAGACAGCACCACGAACACTGAAGCTTTCTTT
TRBD1 TRBJ2-3 TRBV14 - CASSQRDRGRAVTDTQYF TGTGCCAGCAGCCAAAGGGACAGGGGACGCGCTGTCACAGATACGCAGTATTTT
TRBD2 TRBJ2-3 TRBV7-2 - CASSSTSGVQDTQYF TGTGCCAGCAGCTCAACTAGCGGGGTTCAAGATACGCAGTATTTT
TRBD1 TRBJ1-2 TRBV19 - CASSATHSEGAGGYTF TGTGCCAGTAGTGCCACGCATTCTGAGGGGGCGGGTGGCTACACCTTC
TRBD1 TRBJ1-1 TRBV5-1 - CASSSQGQGAAEAFF TGCGCCAGCAGCTCCCAGGGACAGGGGGCCGCTGAAGCTTTCTTT
- TRBJ2-3 TRBV6-1 - CASSERVSISSRLGYF TGTGCCAGCAGTGAACGGGTCAGCATATCAAGTAGACTCGGGTATTTT
- TRBJ1-1 TRBV7-2 - CASSASTQQDTEAFF TGTGCCAGCAGCGCCTCCACACAGCAAGACACTGAAGCTTTCTTT
TRBD2 TRBJ2-4 TRBV6-4 - CASSDSASGGTKNIQYF TGTGCCAGCAGTGACTCTGCCAGCGGGGGGACCAAAAACATTCAGTACTTC
- TRBJ1-4 TRBV2 - CASRTAGVNEKLFF TGTGCCAGCAGGACCGCAGGGGTAAATGAAAAACTGTTTTTT